This T cell receptor beta chain was captured in a study of Graves' ophthalmopathy and Graves' hyperthyroidism. In germline, CDR1 is MDHEN, CDR2 SYDVKM. The CDR3 consists of 15 residues. V lost 6 bases and J 7 bases, leaving 22 bases between the germline ends. Amplifying from RNA transcripts, the study obtained TCR beta CDR3 regions. First-round RT-PCR employed HTBI primers, with a second-round multiplex PCR after it. TCRdb itself ran the multiplex PCR reads through MiXCR, one entry per CDR3 protein. The repertoire holds about 400,000 distinct CDR3 sequences, with around 20% as singletons. Ophthalmopathy donors' eye disease showed moderate-to-severe activity, CAS of at least 3, NOSPECS of at least 4 and duration under 3 months. Uncontrolled infections, pregnancy, lactation or other autoimmune diseases led to patient exclusion. Establishment of the diagnosis relied upon clinical symptoms, serum thyroxine, TRAb, thyroid ultrasound and orbital computed tomography.

The rearrangement uses TRBV28 and TRBJ2-7; D may correspond to TRBD1 or TRBD2 (5 bases each). The sequence came from a young woman with Graves' ophthalmopathy. Sequenced input: peripheral blood. The CDR3, as DNA: TGTGCCAGCAGACGACCGGGGCGCCTTAGTTTGGAGCAGTACTTC. Translating gives CASRRPGRLSLEQYF.